The 13 T cell receptor beta chains below were found in one sample sequenced in a study of T cells after yellow fever vaccination. TCRdb used MiXCR to reprocess the 5' RACE reads, holding one entry per CDR3 protein. The sample lists about 550,000 distinct CDR3 sequences; approximately 21% were seen once. The sample here was PBMCs, taken 15 days after the yellow fever booster vaccination. The receptors stem from a man aged 30 to 39 who received the YFV17D yellow fever vaccine.

This chain uses TRBV10-3 with TRBJ2-7, with TRBD2 matching over 13 bases. The CDR3 sequence is 16 residues long. Germline trimming cut 7 bases from V and 2 bases from J; bases unmatched to any gene: 8. Germline-derived CDR1 and CDR2 are ENHRY and SYGVKD. The CDR3 nucleotides are TGTGCCATCAAAGGGACTAGCGGGAAGCCAACCTACGAGCAGTACTTC. It encodes CAIKGTSGKPTYEQYF.

This chain uses TRBV7-2 with TRBJ1-5; D is possibly TRBD1 (5 bases). The CDR3 has 14 residues. Trimming took 5 bases from V and 9 from J, leaving 17 bases between them. CDR1 is SGHTA, CDR2 FQGNSA, per germline. DNA of the CDR3: TGTGCCAGCAGCCCCGGGGCTAACCTTGGGCCCCAGCATTTT. Translation: CASSPGANLGPQHF. The full variable domain, with the rest looked up from reference TRBV7-2 and TRBJ1-5, is GAGVSQSPSNKVTEKGKDVELRCDPISGHTALYWYRQSLGQGLEFLIYFQGNSAPDKSGLPSDRFSAERTGGSVSTLTIQRTQQEDSAVYLCASSPGANLGPQHFGDGTRLSIL.

This clonotype was recorded many times. The rearrangement joins TRBV21-1 to TRBJ1-4; TRBD1, the D gene given by the table, was not confirmed from the DNA. TRBV21-1 corresponds to a pseudogene. The CDR3 runs 18 residues. The CDR3 sequence is CASSKGLSTGPTNEKLFF. The CDR3 DNA is TGTGCCAGCAGCAAAGGCCTCTCGACAGGGCCAACTAATGAAAAACTGTTTTTT.

V usage is TRBV7-2 and J usage is TRBJ2-2; TRBD2 matches at 7 bases. CDR1 is SGHTA and CDR2 is FQGNSA in the germline V gene. Trimming at V came to 1 base and at J to 6 bases, leaving 5 bases not matched to a gene. CDR3 size: 15 residues. The CDR3 bases are TGTGCCAGCAGCTTAGGGGGGAGGGCTGCCGGGGAGCTGTTTTTT. It specifies CASSLGGRAAGELFF. Full variable domain (rest looked up from reference TRBV7-2 and TRBJ2-2): GAGVSQSPSNKVTEKGKDVELRCDPISGHTALYWYRQSLGQGLEFLIYFQGNSAPDKSGLPSDRFSAERTGGSVSTLTIQRTQQEDSAVYLCASSLGGRAAGELFFGEGSRLTVL.

This clonotype was counted between two and nine times. This chain uses TRBV11-2 with TRBJ2-2; no clear D. The CDR3 has 17 amino acids. Trimming cost V 1 base and J 6 bases, with 18 bases left between them. CDR1 is SGHAT and CDR2 is FQNNGV in the germline V gene. CDR3 nucleotides: TGTGCCAGCAGCTTAGTTTATTTACGCGTCGGCGCCGGGGAGCTGTTTTTT. Its protein is CASSLVYLRVGAGELFF.

The chain has TRBV29-1 and TRBJ2-5; 11 bases are shared with TRBD2. The germline gives CDR1 SQVTM, CDR2 ANQGSEA. Unmatched junction bases numbered 11, after V lost 5 bases and J lost 3 bases. This CDR3 is 16 amino acids long. The CDR3 DNA is TGCAGCGTTCGTCGCACTAGCGGGAGTTCGAAAGAGACCCAGTACTTC. Translated: CSVRRTSGSSKETQYF.

This clonotype was seen only a few times. The chain combines TRBV6-1 with TRBJ2-7; D is perhaps TRBD2 (7 bases). Deletions cut 10 bases from V and 7 bases from J, with 20 bases between. Germline CDR1 MNHNS, CDR2 SASEGT. The CDR3 loop spans 13 amino acids. DNA for the CDR3: TGTGCCACCTCCAACAGGGATAGCGGGGAGCAGTACTTC. Protein product: CATSNRDSGEQYF.

A few counts support this clonotype. This rearrangement joins TRBV20-1 to TRBJ2-1, with TRBD2 matching over 9 bases. V gave up 3 bases and J gave up 7 bases; unmatched junction bases: 7. There are 14 residues in the CDR3. Germline CDR1 DFQATT, CDR2 SNEGSKA (reference sequence). The CDR3: CSARREGGHNEQFF. CDR3 sequence (DNA): TGCAGTGCTAGGCGGGAGGGGGGTCATAATGAGCAGTTCTTC.

The chain links TRBV11-3 to TRBJ1-4; 9 bases are a match to TRBD1. Germline trimming cut 2 bases from V and 8 bases from J; bases unmatched to any gene: 9. CDR1 and CDR2 (germline): SGHNT, YENEEA. The CDR3 length is 16 residues. CDR3 protein: CASSLNGQGLKEKLFF. DNA of the CDR3: TGTGCCAGCAGCTTAAACGGACAGGGGCTAAAAGAAAAACTGTTTTTT. Combining the CDR3 with reference TRBV11-3 and TRBJ1-4 gives the whole variable domain EAGVVQSPRYKIIEKKQPVAFWCNPISGHNTLYWYLQNLGQGPELLIRYENEEAVDDSQLPKDRFSAERLKGVDSTLKIQPAELGDSAVYLCASSLNGQGLKEKLFFGSGTQLSVL.

This clonotype was picked up a small number of times. This sequence joins TRBV12-3 or TRBV12-4 and TRBJ2-2; possibly TRBD1 for D (6 bases). The V gene lost 5 bases and the J gene lost 6 bases, with 16 bases spanning the gap. This CDR3 has 15 residues. The CDR3 DNA follows: TGTGCCAGCAGTGCCCAGGGGCTTAGAGCCGGGGAGCTGTTTTTT. Translation gives CASSAQGLRAGELFF.

The V call is TRBV5-1, the J call TRBJ2-2, with 12 bases aligning to TRBD1. Per the germline V gene, CDR1 is SGHRS and CDR2 is YFSETQ. J was trimmed by 7 bases and V by 3 bases; bases with no gene match: 13. This CDR3 spans 18 amino acids. The CDR3 DNA reads TGCGCCAGCAGCTGGAAAACGGGACAGGGGGCGAAGAACGGGGAGCTGTTTTTT. Its protein is CASSWKTGQGAKNGELFF. Looking up the rest from reference TRBV5-1 and TRBJ2-2 gives the full variable domain: KAGVTQTPRYLIKTRGQQVTLSCSPISGHRSVSWYQQTPGQGLQFLFEYFSETQRNKGNFPGRFSGRQFSNSRSEMNVSTLELGDSALYLCASSWKTGQGAKNGELFFGEGSRLTVL.

The rearrangement links TRBV20-1 to TRBJ2-7; D remains unclear. The germline V gene encodes CDR1 DFQATT and CDR2 SNEGSKA (reference sequence). This CDR3 region has 13 residues. Trimming stripped 1 base from V and 0 bases from J, with 7 bases between. In DNA, the CDR3 is TGCAGTGCTAGAGGCATATACTCCTACGAGCAGTACTTC. Amino acids: CSARGIYSYEQYF.

The genes are TRBV7-2 and TRBJ2-3; a weak D match, TRBD2 (5 bases). Germline values: CDR1 SGHTA, CDR2 FQGNSA. The CDR3 extends over 15 amino acids. V was shortened by 3 bases and J by 2 bases, with 12 bases between the two germline ends. The CDR3 sequence is CASSLVGSVTDTQYF. As DNA, the CDR3 is TGTGCCAGCAGCTTGGTGGGGAGCGTCACAGATACGCAGTATTTT.